Listed below are T cell receptor beta chains from one sample, sequenced in a study of T cell repertoires in cytomegalovirus infection. Via MiXCR, TCRdb re-called the reads, giving one row per CDR3 protein. In the table there are about 100,000 distinct CDR3 sequences, roughly 41% of which are singletons. Antigens of these TCRs are unknown. Sequenced here: CD8+ T cells from cultured PBMCs, sampled from culture after CMV antigen stimulation. These receptors originate from a human donor in good health (CMV status not recorded). Some clones in this sample may be carry-over from other donors' samples. The CDR3 runs from the conserved cysteine through the conserved F or W. D genes are given only for firm matches. Clone size, where shown, is once, few, many, or a class for clones that have expanded.

j_call	v_call	clone_size	d_call	cdr3_nt	cdr3_aa
TRBJ1-1	TRBV20-1	few	NA	TGCAGTGCTAGAGATCTAAAGGGAAAAGCTTTCTTT	CSARDLKGKAFF
TRBJ2-7	TRBV4-1	NA	TRBD1	TGCGCCAGCAGCCAAGAACCCGGACAGGGTGTAAGCTACGAGCAGTACTTC	CASSQEPGQGVSYEQYF
TRBJ1-1	TRBV9	NA	NA	TGTGCCAGCAGCCCCAGCGGGGGTGGTGAAGCTTTCTTT	CASSPSGGGEAFF
TRBJ2-3	TRBV6-5	NA	TRBD2	TGTGCCAGCAGTTACCTTTCTAGCGGGGGGGATACGCAGTATTTT	CASSYLSSGGDTQYF
TRBJ2-1	TRBV20-1	NA	TRBD1	TGCAGTGCTTACAGGGGCCACGACGACAATGAGCAGTTCTTC	CSAYRGHDDNEQFF
TRBJ2-1	TRBV19	NA	TRBD2	TGTGCCAGTAGTATAGTGGGCGGGGGGGCGAATGAGCAGTTCTTC	CASSIVGGGANEQFF
TRBJ2-1	TRBV4-1	NA	TRBD2	TGCGCCAGCAGCGTCCTGGCGGGGGGTCCCAATGAGCAGTTCTTC	CASSVLAGGPNEQFF
TRBJ2-3	TRBV5-1	few	TRBD2	TGCGCCAGCAGCTTAGAAGCGGGGGGCCGCACAGATACGCAGTATTTT	CASSLEAGGRTDTQYF
TRBJ2-3	TRBV7-2	NA	NA	TGTGCCAGCAGCTTGGCAGGCGTCACAGATACGCAGTATTTT	CASSLAGVTDTQYF
TRBJ1-1	TRBV29-1	NA	NA	TGCAGCGTTGGAGACCGGAGGGCCCTGAACACTGAAGCTTTCTTT	CSVGDRRALNTEAFF
TRBJ1-6	TRBV28	NA	NA	TGTGCCAGCAGCTCCCAATGGGACTCACCCCTCCACTTT	CASSSQWDSPLHF
TRBJ1-1	TRBV19	NA	NA	TGTGCCAGTAGCCAAGACAGTCCCACTGAAGCTTTCTTT	CASSQDSPTEAFF
TRBJ1-2	TRBV4-1	NA	NA	TGCGCCAGCAGCCAAGGCGCAACGGCTAACTATGGCTACACCTTC	CASSQGATANYGYTF
TRBJ1-2	TRBV11-2	NA	TRBD1	TGTGCCAGCAGCTTAGCAGGGGGCGGAGGCTACACCTTC	CASSLAGGGGYTF
TRBJ2-3	TRBV7-2	NA	TRBD2	TGTGCCAGCAGCTTAGAAGCGGGGGGGCTTGGTACGCAGTATTTT	CASSLEAGGLGTQYF
TRBJ1-2	TRBV14	NA	NA	TGTGCCAGCAGCCAAGAATATGGGCTTAACTATGGCTACACCTTC	CASSQEYGLNYGYTF
TRBJ2-7	TRBV7-8	NA	TRBD2	TGTGCCAGCAGCTTGGAGCGGGGGGGTCCCCACGAGCAGTACTTC	CASSLERGGPHEQYF
TRBJ2-5	TRBV10-3	NA	NA	TGTGCCATCAGGCGGGAACCAGGGGAGGAGACCCAGTACTTC	CAIRREPGEETQYF
TRBJ2-1	TRBV12-3/TRBV12-4	many	NA	TGTGCCAGCAGTTTAGAGTTCGCAGGGGTGTATGAGCAGTTCTTC	CASSLEFAGVYEQFF
TRBJ1-1	TRBV12-3/TRBV12-4	few	NA	TGTGCCAGCAGTTGGGCCGATGGAACTGAAGCTTTCTTT	CASSWADGTEAFF
TRBJ1-2	TRBV6-6	NA	TRBD1	TGTGCCAGCACCCCGGGACAGCCTAACTATGGCTACACCTTC	CASTPGQPNYGYTF
TRBJ2-2	TRBV9	many	NA	TGTGCCAGCAGCGTCCAATATGACAGGTACACCGGGGAGCTGTTTTTT	CASSVQYDRYTGELFF
TRBJ2-3	TRBV28	NA	TRBD1	TGTGCCAGCAAAGCGGGGACAGGGAAAAAGTATTTT	CASKAGTGKKYF
TRBJ2-7	TRBV10-3	NA	TRBD2	TGTGCCAGTAGTACTGTGAGAGCGGGGGCCTCAAGCTCCTACGAGCAGTACTTC	CASSTVRAGASSSYEQYF
TRBJ1-1	TRBV4-1	medium-sized	NA	TGCGCCAGCAGCCACTACTCCGGGGCTAACACTGAAGCTTTCTTT	CASSHYSGANTEAFF
TRBJ1-1	TRBV5-6	many	NA	TGTGCCAGCAGCTTGTCGACGGATCGCCGCCGAGCTTTCTTT	CASSLSTDRRRAFF